Listed below are T cell receptor beta chains from one sample, sequenced in a study of blood T cell repertoires in COVID-19. Clones were read by immunoSEQ multiplex PCR, and TCRdb kept only the in-frame ones, dropping some. Altogether about 120,000 clones are present, roughly three quarters being singletons, with the ten largest covering 7.9%. Sequencing was performed on peripheral blood. The receptor source for this set is a human donor in a cohort sampled during active COVID-19. CDR3s include the opening cysteine and the closing phenylalanine or tryptophan. D genes are given only for firm matches. Rows give clone size only sometimes, using once, few, many, or a class for an expanded clone.

V gene: TRBV28
J gene: TRBJ1-2
D gene: TRBD1
clone size: NA
CDR3 DNA: TGTGCCAGTTCACAGGGGCCCTATGGCTACACCTTC
CDR3 protein: CASSQGPYGYTF

V gene: TRBV4-1
J gene: TRBJ1-2
D gene: NA
clone size: NA
CDR3 DNA: TGCGCCAGCAGCCAAGATGCGACAGCTAACTATGGCTACACCTTC
CDR3 protein: CASSQDATANYGYTF

V gene: TRBV10-2
J gene: TRBJ1-3
D gene: NA
clone size: NA
CDR3 DNA: TGCGCCAGCAGTGATGTTCCCAGCTCTGGAAACACCATATATTTT
CDR3 protein: CASSDVPSSGNTIYF

V gene: TRBV6-5
J gene: TRBJ2-7
D gene: TRBD1
clone size: NA
CDR3 DNA: TGTGCCAGCAGTTACTTCCCGGGACAGCCTAAGCTTTGGCAGTACTTC
CDR3 protein: CASSYFPGQPKLWQYF

V gene: TRBV6-1
J gene: TRBJ2-7
D gene: NA
clone size: NA
CDR3 DNA: TGTGCCAGCAGTGAGGGGAGCCTCTCCTACGAGCAGTACTTC
CDR3 protein: CASSEGSLSYEQYF

V gene: TRBV19
J gene: TRBJ2-7
D gene: TRBD2
clone size: NA
CDR3 DNA: TGTGCCAGTAGTCCCGCTTCGGGGGGGCCGCTCTCCTACGAGCAGTACTTC
CDR3 protein: CASSPASGGPLSYEQYF

V gene: TRBV7-2
J gene: TRBJ2-7
D gene: NA
clone size: NA
CDR3 DNA: TGTGCCAGCAGCGTCGGGGGAGACGTGGGGGAGCAGTACTTC
CDR3 protein: CASSVGGDVGEQYF

V gene: TRBV7-3
J gene: TRBJ2-7
D gene: TRBD1
clone size: NA
CDR3 DNA: TGTGCCAGCAGCGATACCGGGACAGGGGGCGCGTACGAGCAGTACTTC
CDR3 protein: CASSDTGTGGAYEQYF

V gene: TRBV15
J gene: TRBJ2-7
D gene: TRBD2
clone size: NA
CDR3 DNA: TGTGCCACCAGCAGAGATCTAGCGGGAGGCGAGCAGTACTTC
CDR3 protein: CATSRDLAGGEQYF

V gene: TRBV7-9
J gene: TRBJ1-1
D gene: NA
clone size: NA
CDR3 DNA: TGTGCCAGCAGCCCGGACAGTTCGTCAGCTTTCTTT
CDR3 protein: CASSPDSSSAFF

V gene: TRBV9
J gene: TRBJ2-6
D gene: NA
clone size: NA
CDR3 DNA: TGTGCCAGCAGCGTTCTAGGCTCTGGGGCCAACGTCCTGACTTTC
CDR3 protein: CASSVLGSGANVLTF

V gene: TRBV27
J gene: TRBJ2-6
D gene: NA
clone size: NA
CDR3 DNA: TGTGCCAGCACCCGCTCTGGGGCCAACGTCCTGACTTTC
CDR3 protein: CASTRSGANVLTF

V gene: TRBV7-7
J gene: TRBJ2-7
D gene: NA
clone size: once
CDR3 DNA: TGTGCTAGCAGCACCGGGGGGCCCCGGGGCTCCTACGAGCAGTACTTC
CDR3 protein: CASSTGGPRGSYEQYF

V gene: TRBV7-9
J gene: TRBJ1-2
D gene: TRBD1
clone size: once
CDR3 DNA: TGTGCCAGCAGCTTAGCAGGGGGCGAAGATAGTGGCTACACCTTC
CDR3 protein: CASSLAGGEDSGYTF

V gene: TRBV9
J gene: TRBJ1-2
D gene: NA
clone size: NA
CDR3 DNA: TGTGCCAGCAGCGTAATCACAGGTCCTAACTATGGCTACACCTTC
CDR3 protein: CASSVITGPNYGYTF

V gene: TRBV5-1
J gene: TRBJ2-7
D gene: TRBD1
clone size: NA
CDR3 DNA: TGCGCCAGCAGCTGGACAGGGGGACCGGGTGAGCAGTACTTC
CDR3 protein: CASSWTGGPGEQYF

V gene: TRBV5-6
J gene: TRBJ2-7
D gene: NA
clone size: few
CDR3 DNA: TGTGCCAGCACCTCACGGGGATACGAGCAGTACTTC
CDR3 protein: CASTSRGYEQYF

V gene: TRBV9
J gene: TRBJ2-6
D gene: NA
clone size: once
CDR3 DNA: TGTGCCAGCAGCGTCACAGGGAGCTCTGGGGCCAACGTCCTGACTTTC
CDR3 protein: CASSVTGSSGANVLTF

V gene: TRBV6-1
J gene: TRBJ1-5
D gene: TRBD1
clone size: few
CDR3 DNA: TGTGCCAGCAGTGAAGTGACAGGGGGGAATCAGCCCCAGCATTTT
CDR3 protein: CASSEVTGGNQPQHF

V gene: TRBV6-2/TRBV6-3
J gene: TRBJ1-2
D gene: NA
clone size: NA
CDR3 DNA: TGTGCCAGCAGTTCCTACAGGGACCGGGGCTATGGCTACACCTTC
CDR3 protein: CASSSYRDRGYGYTF

V gene: TRBV15
J gene: TRBJ2-7
D gene: NA
clone size: NA
CDR3 DNA: TGTGCCACCAGCAGAGCCTCGGACAAGTTGGGGGGCGAGCAGTACTTC
CDR3 protein: CATSRASDKLGGEQYF

V gene: TRBV5-6
J gene: TRBJ1-2
D gene: TRBD1
clone size: NA
CDR3 DNA: TGTGCCAGCAGCTTGGCCGGGAGGGTGACAGGGACCTATGGCTACACCTTC
CDR3 protein: CASSLAGRVTGTYGYTF

V gene: TRBV11-3
J gene: TRBJ2-7
D gene: TRBD1
clone size: few
CDR3 DNA: TGTGCCAGCAGCATAAGACAGGGGGAATCTTTCGAGCAGTACTTC
CDR3 protein: CASSIRQGESFEQYF

V gene: TRBV5-5
J gene: TRBJ2-7
D gene: TRBD1
clone size: NA
CDR3 DNA: TGTGCCAGCAGCTTTGGGGACAGGGCCTACGAGCAGTACTTC
CDR3 protein: CASSFGDRAYEQYF

V gene: TRBV11-2
J gene: TRBJ2-7
D gene: NA
clone size: NA
CDR3 DNA: TGTGCCAGCAGGCAGGGTTGGGGGCCCTACGAGCAGTACTTC
CDR3 protein: CASRQGWGPYEQYF

V gene: TRBV13
J gene: TRBJ2-7
D gene: NA
clone size: NA
CDR3 DNA: TGTGCCAGCAGCTTAGGGGACACCTCCTACGAGCAGTACTTC
CDR3 protein: CASSLGDTSYEQYF

V gene: TRBV24-1
J gene: TRBJ2-7
D gene: NA
clone size: NA
CDR3 DNA: TGTGCCACGGGGGACGGGAGCTCCTACGAGCAGTACTTC
CDR3 protein: CATGDGSSYEQYF

V gene: TRBV27
J gene: TRBJ2-7
D gene: NA
clone size: NA
CDR3 DNA: TGTGCCAGCAGTTTAAGACAGTCCTACGAGCAGTACTTC
CDR3 protein: CASSLRQSYEQYF

V gene: TRBV6-5
J gene: TRBJ1-1
D gene: NA
clone size: NA
CDR3 DNA: TGTGCCAGCAGTTTAAAGCCGGACACTGAAGCTTTCTTT
CDR3 protein: CASSLKPDTEAFF

V gene: TRBV3-1/TRBV3-2
J gene: TRBJ1-1
D gene: TRBD1
clone size: once
CDR3 DNA: TGTGCCAGCGGGGGGACAGGCGGGAACACTGAAGCTTTCTTT
CDR3 protein: CASGGTGGNTEAFF

V gene: TRBV28
J gene: TRBJ2-1
D gene: TRBD2
clone size: NA
CDR3 DNA: TGTGCCAGCAGAGCTAGCGGGAGGGCCGGTGAGCAGTTCTTC
CDR3 protein: CASRASGRAGEQFF

V gene: TRBV5-1
J gene: TRBJ1-5
D gene: NA
clone size: NA
CDR3 DNA: TGCGCCAGCAGCTTGCAGGGATATCAGCCCCAGCATTTT
CDR3 protein: CASSLQGYQPQHF

V gene: TRBV27
J gene: TRBJ1-1
D gene: NA
clone size: NA
CDR3 DNA: TGTGCCAGCAGTTCGGAGAGCCCGAACACTGAAGCTTTCTTT
CDR3 protein: CASSSESPNTEAFF

V gene: TRBV3-1/TRBV3-2
J gene: TRBJ2-5
D gene: TRBD2
clone size: NA
CDR3 DNA: TGTGCCAGCAGCCAGAGCCGACTAGCGGGGGGCCACCCCCAAGAGACCCAGTACTTC
CDR3 protein: CASSQSRLAGGHPQETQYF

V gene: TRBV4-1
J gene: TRBJ2-7
D gene: NA
clone size: NA
CDR3 DNA: TGCGCCAGCAGCCAAGAGGACATAGAGGCAGGGGCCTTCTACGAGCAGTACTTC
CDR3 protein: CASSQEDIEAGAFYEQYF

V gene: TRBV7-9
J gene: TRBJ1-5
D gene: NA
clone size: NA
CDR3 DNA: TGTGCCAGCAGCCTTGAGGGGGAACCTTATAGCAATCAGCCCCAGCATTTT
CDR3 protein: CASSLEGEPYSNQPQHF

V gene: TRBV27
J gene: TRBJ1-4
D gene: TRBD1
clone size: NA
CDR3 DNA: TGTGCCAGCAGTTTTACAGGGGGTGAAAAACTGTTTTTT
CDR3 protein: CASSFTGGEKLFF

V gene: TRBV6-1
J gene: TRBJ1-2
D gene: NA
clone size: NA
CDR3 DNA: TGTGCCAGCAGTGAAGAGCGGTCTTGGGGCTATGGCTACACCTTC
CDR3 protein: CASSEERSWGYGYTF

V gene: TRBV7-8
J gene: TRBJ2-5
D gene: NA
clone size: NA
CDR3 DNA: TGTGCCAGCAGCTTAGCGGAAACTTCGGGGGAGACCCAGTACTTC
CDR3 protein: CASSLAETSGETQYF

V gene: TRBV27
J gene: TRBJ1-2
D gene: NA
clone size: NA
CDR3 DNA: TGTGCCAGCAGTTTAGGAGGGGCGCTGGGCTATGGCTACACCTTC
CDR3 protein: CASSLGGALGYGYTF

V gene: TRBV7-9
J gene: TRBJ2-1
D gene: NA
clone size: NA
CDR3 DNA: TGTGCCAGCAGCATCACGGGACTGCGGGAGCAGTTCTTC
CDR3 protein: CASSITGLREQFF

V gene: TRBV6-1
J gene: TRBJ2-7
D gene: TRBD1
clone size: NA
CDR3 DNA: TGTGCCAGCAGTGAAGGGACAGGGGGCAAACTCGAGCAGTACTTC
CDR3 protein: CASSEGTGGKLEQYF

V gene: TRBV5-6
J gene: TRBJ2-4
D gene: NA
clone size: NA
CDR3 DNA: TGTGCCAGCAGCTTGGCTCGGGGACTAGCCAAAAACATTCAGTACTTC
CDR3 protein: CASSLARGLAKNIQYF

V gene: TRBV2
J gene: TRBJ2-7
D gene: TRBD1
clone size: NA
CDR3 DNA: TGTGCCAGCAGTGGACCGGGACAGGGCTCCTACGAGCAGTACTTC
CDR3 protein: CASSGPGQGSYEQYF

V gene: TRBV4-1
J gene: TRBJ2-7
D gene: NA
clone size: NA
CDR3 DNA: TGCGCCAGCAGCCGATTCGGTGCGGGGGAGCAGTACTTC
CDR3 protein: CASSRFGAGEQYF

V gene: TRBV15
J gene: TRBJ2-7
D gene: NA
clone size: NA
CDR3 DNA: TGTGCCACCAGCAGAGATTATCAGGGTCGGTACGAGCAGTACTTC
CDR3 protein: CATSRDYQGRYEQYF

V gene: TRBV7-9
J gene: TRBJ1-1
D gene: NA
clone size: NA
CDR3 DNA: TGTGCCAGCAGCTTAACAGGTGGGAACACTGAAGCTTTCTTT
CDR3 protein: CASSLTGGNTEAFF

V gene: TRBV3-1/TRBV3-2
J gene: TRBJ2-7
D gene: TRBD2
clone size: few
CDR3 DNA: TGTGCCAGCAGCCCCCGTTTAGCGGGGACGACCTACGAGCAGTACTTC
CDR3 protein: CASSPRLAGTTYEQYF

V gene: TRBV4-1
J gene: TRBJ2-7
D gene: TRBD1
clone size: NA
CDR3 DNA: TGCGCCAGCTCCCAACCGGGACAGCGCGAAGAGCAGTACTTC
CDR3 protein: CASSQPGQREEQYF

V gene: TRBV3-1/TRBV3-2
J gene: TRBJ1-4
D gene: TRBD1
clone size: NA
CDR3 DNA: TGTGCCAGCAGCGTCCGGGACAGGGGAGATGAAAAACTGTTTTTT
CDR3 protein: CASSVRDRGDEKLFF

V gene: TRBV11-2
J gene: TRBJ2-2
D gene: TRBD2
clone size: few
CDR3 DNA: TGTGCCAGCAGCACCACTAGCGGGCCCGTCGGGGAGCTGTTTTTT
CDR3 protein: CASSTTSGPVGELFF

V gene: TRBV7-2
J gene: TRBJ2-6
D gene: NA
clone size: NA
CDR3 DNA: TGTGCCAGCAGCTTAGTTACAGGCGGCTCTGGGGCCAACGTCCTGACTTTC
CDR3 protein: CASSLVTGGSGANVLTF

V gene: TRBV12-3/TRBV12-4
J gene: TRBJ1-2
D gene: TRBD1
clone size: NA
CDR3 DNA: TGTGCCAGCAGTTTACGGCAGGGGGTTGGCTACACCTTC
CDR3 protein: CASSLRQGVGYTF

V gene: TRBV10-1
J gene: TRBJ2-7
D gene: NA
clone size: NA
CDR3 DNA: TGCGCCAGCAGTGAACAGGGCGGCTACGAGCAGTACTTC
CDR3 protein: CASSEQGGYEQYF

V gene: TRBV10-3
J gene: TRBJ2-7
D gene: TRBD2
clone size: NA
CDR3 DNA: TGTGCCATCAGTGAGAGTTCTAGCGGGGGTTCCTACGAGCAGTACTTC
CDR3 protein: CAISESSSGGSYEQYF

V gene: TRBV2
J gene: TRBJ1-1
D gene: TRBD1
clone size: NA
CDR3 DNA: TGTGCCAGCGCTCCGGGACAGGGCACTGAAGCTTTCTTT
CDR3 protein: CASAPGQGTEAFF